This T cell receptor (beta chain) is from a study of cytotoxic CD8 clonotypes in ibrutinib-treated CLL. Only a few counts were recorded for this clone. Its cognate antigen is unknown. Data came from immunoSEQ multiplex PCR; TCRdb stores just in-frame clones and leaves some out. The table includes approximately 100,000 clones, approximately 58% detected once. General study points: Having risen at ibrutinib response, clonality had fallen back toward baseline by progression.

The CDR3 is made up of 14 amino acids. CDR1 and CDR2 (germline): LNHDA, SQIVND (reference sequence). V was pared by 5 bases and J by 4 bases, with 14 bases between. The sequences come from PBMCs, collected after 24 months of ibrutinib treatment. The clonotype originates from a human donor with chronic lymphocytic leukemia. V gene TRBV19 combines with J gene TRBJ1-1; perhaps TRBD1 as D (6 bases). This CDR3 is CASSLGARGTEAFF. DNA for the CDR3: TGTGCCAGTAGTTTGGGGGCGCGTGGCACTGAAGCTTTCTTT.